This is a list of T cell receptor beta chains from one sample in a study of cytomegalovirus exposure and HLA in healthy donors. Clones were read by immunoSEQ multiplex PCR, and TCRdb kept only the in-frame ones, dropping some. The table lists about 35,000 clones, 90% to 95% of them singletons. Sample: PBMCs. These receptors all come from a young woman in good health and CMV-seronegative. The CDR3 runs from the conserved cysteine through the conserved F or W. D genes are given only for firm matches. Size is stated for part of the rows, as once, few or many counts, or as a class when the clone is expanded.

>-|-|TRBJ2-7|TRBV6-5|15
TGTGCCAGCAGTTACGAGTCCGGCGACACCGGCGAGCAGTACTTC
CASSYESGDTGEQYF
>-|TRBD1|TRBJ2-7|TRBV7-3|13
TGTGCCAGCAGCTTCGTTGAGGGACAGGGGAGGTACTTC
CASSFVEGQGRYF
>once|-|TRBJ2-1|TRBV27|13
TGTGCCAGCAGTTTACGGTCGGGCAATGAGCAGTTCTTC
CASSLRSGNEQFF
>once|-|TRBJ1-1|TRBV5-1|13
TGCGCCAGCAGCTTCGGCCCGGGCACTGAAGCTTTCTTT
CASSFGPGTEAFF
>-|TRBD2|TRBJ2-1|TRBV19|17
TGTGCCAGTAGGAGACTAGCGGGAGGGGGGGGCGGCTATGAGCAGTTCTTC
CASRRLAGGGGGYEQFF
>-|-|TRBJ1-2|TRBV28|15
TGTGCCAGCAGTGTACTAACGGGATTTAACTATGGCTACACCTTC
CASSVLTGFNYGYTF
>once|-|TRBJ1-4|TRBV28|15
TGTGCCAGCAGTTTCACGGGAGGGACAAATGAAAAACTGTTTTTT
CASSFTGGTNEKLFF
>-|TRBD1|TRBJ2-3|TRBV27|14
TGTGCCAGCACCCTAATACAGGGGGCAGATACGCAGTATTTT
CASTLIQGADTQYF
>-|TRBD1|TRBJ2-7|TRBV7-3|13
TGTGCCAGCAGCTCGACAGGGACCTACGAGCAGTACTTC
CASSSTGTYEQYF
>-|-|TRBJ2-7|TRBV6-1|13
TGTGCCAGCACAGAGACAGGCTGGAACGAGCAGTACTTC
CASTETGWNEQYF
>-|-|TRBJ2-2|TRBV28|17
TGTGCCAGCAGGCCCCCGTTCTTCAGGGGGAACACCGGGGAGCTGTTTTTT
CASRPPFFRGNTGELFF